The sample holds many counts of the clone carrying this T cell receptor beta chain. Its antigen is currently unknown. For TCR beta, libraries came from iRepertoire HTBI primers and Arm-PCR of CDR3 regions. Authors' data handling: Samples revealed roughly 62 TRBV and fewer than 15 TRBJ segments. TCRdb recomputed calls from the multiplex PCR reads with MiXCR, one row per CDR3 protein. The V and J calls and clone size come from TCRdb's table, not from the authors' own analysis. The data hold approximately 350,000 distinct CDR3 sequences, with 15% to 20% observed a single time. Time point reported: newly diagnosed GD, antithyroid drugs for less than 3 months. There was RNA extracted from PBMCs, and the TCR library was made from it. An endocrinology department located in Xi'an, China, was where the patients came from. CDR3 length equals 11 residues. Per the germline V gene, CDR1 is GTSNPN and CDR2 is SVGIG (reference sequence). V was clipped by 3 bases and J by 5 bases, with 7 bases between them.

The sample comes from a study of regulatory T cells in long-lasting Graves disease. Study-wide results and limits: Authors noted too few samples as a limitation.

This same sample was also taken into another study, of T cells in Graves' hyperthyroidism and ophthalmopathy. That work contributes: The TCR CDR3 first-round RT-PCR relied on the HTBI primer set.

The sequences come from peripheral blood mononuclear cells (PBMCs), collected at new diagnosis, from a patient treated with antithyroid drugs. The chain joins TRBV30 to TRBJ1-1; D is undetermined. The origin of this receptor is a young woman with Graves disease. DNA for the CDR3: TGTGCCTGGAGCGAAGAAACTGAAGCTTTCTTT. It translates to CAWSEETEAFF.